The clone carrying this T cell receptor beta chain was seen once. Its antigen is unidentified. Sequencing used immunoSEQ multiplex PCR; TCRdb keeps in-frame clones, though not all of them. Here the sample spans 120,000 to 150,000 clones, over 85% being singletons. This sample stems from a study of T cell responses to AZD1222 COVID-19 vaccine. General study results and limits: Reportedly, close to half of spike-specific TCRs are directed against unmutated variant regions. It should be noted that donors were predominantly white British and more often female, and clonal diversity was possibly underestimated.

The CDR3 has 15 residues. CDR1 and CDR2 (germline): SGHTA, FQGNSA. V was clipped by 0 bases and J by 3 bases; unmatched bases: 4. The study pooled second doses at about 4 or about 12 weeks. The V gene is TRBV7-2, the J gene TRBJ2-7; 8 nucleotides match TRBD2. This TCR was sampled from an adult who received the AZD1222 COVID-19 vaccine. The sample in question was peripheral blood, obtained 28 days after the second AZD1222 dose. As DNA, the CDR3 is TGTGCCAGCAGCTTAGCGTCTCTAGCGGGCTACGAGCAGTACTTC. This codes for CASSLASLAGYEQYF.